This TCR beta chain was profiled in a study of blood T cell repertoires in COVID-19. In the study overall: Both acute and convalescent COVID-19 samples were obtained from the United States, Italy and Spain. PBMCs, B-cell-depleted T cells, or T cells provided the cDNA or gDNA that made up the material.

In the source study's methods: Estimation of nucleated cell counts was performed using reference gene primer amplification. Repertoires were generated with immunoSEQ multiplex PCR, while TCRdb's copy carries only in-frame clones and drops some. That table furnishes V, J and clone size, whereas the DNA furnished D and trimming. This table holds fewer than 75,000 clones, about 88% found once. V trimming: 3 bases; J trimming: 4 bases; junction bases outside the gene matches: 2. The germline gives CDR1 LGHNA, CDR2 YNFKEQ. The CDR3 spans 16 residues. The TCR was taken from a man between 70 and 80 years old with acute or convalescent COVID-19. This sequence joins TRBV4-2 and TRBJ2-5, with 16 positions matching TRBD2. Sequencing input: peripheral blood. The CDR3 sequence: CASSQGLAGGAETQYF. In DNA, the CDR3 is TGTGCCAGCAGCCAGGGACTAGCGGGGGGGGCAGAGACCCAGTACTTC.